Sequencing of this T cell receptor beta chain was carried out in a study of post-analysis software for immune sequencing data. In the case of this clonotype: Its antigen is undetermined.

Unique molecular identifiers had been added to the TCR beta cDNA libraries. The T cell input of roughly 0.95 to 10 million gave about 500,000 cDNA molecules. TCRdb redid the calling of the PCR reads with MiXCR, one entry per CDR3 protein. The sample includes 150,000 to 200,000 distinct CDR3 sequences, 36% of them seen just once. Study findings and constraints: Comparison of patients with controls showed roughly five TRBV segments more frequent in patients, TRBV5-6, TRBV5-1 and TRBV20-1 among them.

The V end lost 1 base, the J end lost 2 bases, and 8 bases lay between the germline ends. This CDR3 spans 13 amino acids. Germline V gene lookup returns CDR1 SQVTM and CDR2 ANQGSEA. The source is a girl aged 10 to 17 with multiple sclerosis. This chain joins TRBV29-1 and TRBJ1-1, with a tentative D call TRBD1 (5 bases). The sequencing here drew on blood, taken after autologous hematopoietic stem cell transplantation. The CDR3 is CSVEGGDNTEAFF. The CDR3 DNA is TGCAGCGTTGAAGGAGGGGACAACACTGAAGCTTTCTTT.